The clone carrying this T cell receptor beta chain was found once. Antigen unknown. One base away lies a much larger clone, so this may be a sequencing read error. This entry comes from a study of T-cell reconstitution after alpha-beta-depleted transplantation in children. Preparation of the TCRbeta library was carried out with unique molecular identifiers. TCRdb itself ran the PCR reads through MiXCR, one entry per CDR3 protein. The profile shows 200,000 to 300,000 distinct CDR3 sequences, 6.5% to 9% of them singletons. Study-wide points: Newly made T cells mostly supplied T-cell counts and diversity one year after transplant. Diversity of TCRbeta at day 60 was high in some patients, arising from surviving recipient T cells and thymic progenitors. Approximately two months post-transplant, alpha-beta T cells reportedly originated from several hundred expanded graft clones.

The V gene's germline CDR1 is MNHNY and CDR2 SVGAGI (reference sequence). The CDR3 loop spans 13 amino acids. Sequencing was performed on PBMCs, mostly from graft donor cells, taken 180 days after TCRalphabeta/CD19-depleted stem cell transplant. This TCR derives from a male patient aged 10 to 17 who had a stem cell transplant for acute lymphoblastic leukemia, so the T cells may come from the graft donor. The rearrangement joins TRBV6-6 to TRBJ2-2; possible D gene TRBD2, 5 bases. Here the CDR3 reads CASSWLNTGEPFF. The CDR3 DNA follows: TGTGCCAGCAGTTGGTTGAACACCGGGGAGCCGTTTTTT.